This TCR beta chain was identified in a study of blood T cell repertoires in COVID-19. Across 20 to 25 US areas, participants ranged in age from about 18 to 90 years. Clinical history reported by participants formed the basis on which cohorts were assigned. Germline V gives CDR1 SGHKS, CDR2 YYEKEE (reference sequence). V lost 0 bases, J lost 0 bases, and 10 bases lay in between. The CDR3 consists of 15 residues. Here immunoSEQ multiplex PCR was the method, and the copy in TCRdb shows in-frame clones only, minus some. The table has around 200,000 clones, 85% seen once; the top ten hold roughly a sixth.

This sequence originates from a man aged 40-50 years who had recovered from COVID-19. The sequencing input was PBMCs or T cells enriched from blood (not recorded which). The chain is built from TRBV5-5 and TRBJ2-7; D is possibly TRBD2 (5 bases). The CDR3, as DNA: TGTGCCAGCAGCTTGGGCCGCGGACTCTCCTACGAGCAGTACTTC. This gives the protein CASSLGRGLSYEQYF.